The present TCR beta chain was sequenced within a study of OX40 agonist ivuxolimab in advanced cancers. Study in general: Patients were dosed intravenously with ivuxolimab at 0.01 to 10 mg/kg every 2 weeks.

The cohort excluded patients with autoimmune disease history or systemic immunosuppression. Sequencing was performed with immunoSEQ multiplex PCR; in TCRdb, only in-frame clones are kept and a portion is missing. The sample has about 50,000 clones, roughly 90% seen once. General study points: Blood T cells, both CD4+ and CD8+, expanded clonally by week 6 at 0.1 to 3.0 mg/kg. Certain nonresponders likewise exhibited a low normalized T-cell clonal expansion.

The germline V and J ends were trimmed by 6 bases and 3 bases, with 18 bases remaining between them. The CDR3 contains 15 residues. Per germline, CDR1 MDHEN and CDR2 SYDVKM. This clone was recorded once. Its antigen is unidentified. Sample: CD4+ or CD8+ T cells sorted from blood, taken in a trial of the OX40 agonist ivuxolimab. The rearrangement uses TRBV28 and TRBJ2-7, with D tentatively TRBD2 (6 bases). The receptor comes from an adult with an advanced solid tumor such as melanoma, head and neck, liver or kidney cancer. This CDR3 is CASSSGRLEGYEQYF. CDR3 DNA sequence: TGTGCCAGCAGCTCGGGGAGACTGGAGGGCTACGAGCAGTACTTC.